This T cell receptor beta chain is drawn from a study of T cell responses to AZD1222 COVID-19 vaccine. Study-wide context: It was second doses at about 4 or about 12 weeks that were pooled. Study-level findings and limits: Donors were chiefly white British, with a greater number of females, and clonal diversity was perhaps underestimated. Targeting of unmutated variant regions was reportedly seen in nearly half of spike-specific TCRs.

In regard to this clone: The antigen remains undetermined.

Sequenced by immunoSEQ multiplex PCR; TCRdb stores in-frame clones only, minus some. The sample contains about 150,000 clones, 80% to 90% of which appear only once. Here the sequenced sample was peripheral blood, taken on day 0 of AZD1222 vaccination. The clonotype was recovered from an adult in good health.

The CDR3 protein is CASSRDSYEQYF. The CDR3 nucleotides read TGTGCCAGCAGCCGGGACAGTTACGAGCAGTACTTC. The chain links TRBV6-5 to TRBJ2-7; 7 nucleotides align to TRBD1. Looked up from germline, CDR1 is MNHEY and CDR2 is SVGAGI. With 6 bases clipped from V and 4 bases from J, the junction kept 3 bases outside the gene matches. The CDR3 runs 12 residues.